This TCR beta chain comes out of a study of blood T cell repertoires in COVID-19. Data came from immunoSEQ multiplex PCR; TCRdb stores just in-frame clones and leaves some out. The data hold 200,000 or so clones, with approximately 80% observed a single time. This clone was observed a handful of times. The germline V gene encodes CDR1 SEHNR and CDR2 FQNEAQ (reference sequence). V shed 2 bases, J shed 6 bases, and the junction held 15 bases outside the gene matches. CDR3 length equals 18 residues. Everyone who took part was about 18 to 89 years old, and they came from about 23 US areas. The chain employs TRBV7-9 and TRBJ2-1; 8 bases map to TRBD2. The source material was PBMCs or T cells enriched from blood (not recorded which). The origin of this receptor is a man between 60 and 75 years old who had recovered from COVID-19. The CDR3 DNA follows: TGTGCCAGCAGCTTACCCCCGAGACTAGCGAGTAAGGGCAATGAGCAGTTCTTC. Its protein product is CASSLPPRLASKGNEQFF.